The rows below give T cell receptor beta chains drawn from one sample of a study of CD8 T cells in ankylosing spondylitis. TCRdb reprocessed the 5' RACE reads via MiXCR and lists one record per CDR3 protein. The sample lists a few hundred thousand distinct CDR3 sequences, about 10% occurring once. The sequencing sample was made of blood, either unsorted or a sorted T cell fraction (not recorded which). The receptors were gathered from a male donor with ankylosing spondylitis or in good health (not recorded which). Both conserved end residues are trimmed from each CDR3.

j_gene	v_gene	CDR3aa
TRBJ1-2	TRBV5-6	ASSLVLTGSANYGYT
TRBJ2-3	TRBV20-1	SARGGDRSRTDTQY
TRBJ1-2	TRBV7-9	ASSQMTSRTNYGYT
TRBJ2-7	TRBV5-1	ASSLDGTGSYEQY
TRBJ1-4	TRBV3-1	ASSLHRDDEKLF
TRBJ1-6	TRBV7-8	ASSLGDRGHSPLH
TRBJ2-5	TRBV20-1	SGLKGLAGVLPETQY
TRBJ2-2	TRBV24-1	ATSVQSGADTGELF
TRBJ2-7	TRBV3-1	ASSQFGNEQY
TRBJ1-5	TRBV20-1	SARELNQPQH
TRBJ2-7	TRBV7-9	ASSFSGAYEQY